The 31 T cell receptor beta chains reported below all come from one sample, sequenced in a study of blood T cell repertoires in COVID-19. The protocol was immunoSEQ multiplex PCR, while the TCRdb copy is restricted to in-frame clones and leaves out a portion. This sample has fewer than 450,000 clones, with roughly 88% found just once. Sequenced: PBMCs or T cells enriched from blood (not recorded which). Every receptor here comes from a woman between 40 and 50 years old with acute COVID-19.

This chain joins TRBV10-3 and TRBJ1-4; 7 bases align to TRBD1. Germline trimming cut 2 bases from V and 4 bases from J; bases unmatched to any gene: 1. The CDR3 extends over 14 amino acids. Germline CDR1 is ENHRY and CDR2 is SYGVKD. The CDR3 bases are TGTGCCATCAGTGAGGGACAGGTTAATGAAAAACTGTTTTTT. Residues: CAISEGQVNEKLFF.

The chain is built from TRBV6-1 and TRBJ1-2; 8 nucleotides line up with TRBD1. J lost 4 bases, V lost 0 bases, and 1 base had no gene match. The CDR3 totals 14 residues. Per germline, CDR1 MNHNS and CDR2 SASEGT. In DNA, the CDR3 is TGTGCCAGCAGTGAAGCAACAGGGGGCTATGGCTACACCTTC. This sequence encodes CASSEATGGYGYTF.

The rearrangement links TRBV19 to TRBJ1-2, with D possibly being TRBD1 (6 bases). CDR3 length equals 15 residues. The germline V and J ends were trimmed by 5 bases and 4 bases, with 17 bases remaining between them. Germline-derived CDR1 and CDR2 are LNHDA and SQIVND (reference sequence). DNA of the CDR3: TGTGCCAGTAGTGCTACCGGGACACCGCTCTATGGCTACACCTTC. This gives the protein CASSATGTPLYGYTF. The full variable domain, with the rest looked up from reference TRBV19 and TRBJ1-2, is DGGITQSPKYLFRKEGQNVTLSCEQNLNHDAMYWYRQDPGQGLRLIYYSQIVNDFQKGDIAEGYSVSREKKESFPLTVTSAQKNPTAFYLCASSATGTPLYGYTFGSGTRLTVV.

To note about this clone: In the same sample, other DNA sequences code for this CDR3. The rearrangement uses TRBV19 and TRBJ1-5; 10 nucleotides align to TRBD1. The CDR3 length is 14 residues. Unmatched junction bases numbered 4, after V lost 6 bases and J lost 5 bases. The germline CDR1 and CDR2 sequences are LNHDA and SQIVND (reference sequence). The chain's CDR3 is CASSVTGGDQPQHF. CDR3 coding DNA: TGTGCCAGTAGCGTGACAGGGGGCGATCAGCCCCAGCATTTT. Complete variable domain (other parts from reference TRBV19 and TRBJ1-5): DGGITQSPKYLFRKEGQNVTLSCEQNLNHDAMYWYRQDPGQGLRLIYYSQIVNDFQKGDIAEGYSVSREKKESFPLTVTSAQKNPTAFYLCASSVTGGDQPQHFGDGTRLSIL.

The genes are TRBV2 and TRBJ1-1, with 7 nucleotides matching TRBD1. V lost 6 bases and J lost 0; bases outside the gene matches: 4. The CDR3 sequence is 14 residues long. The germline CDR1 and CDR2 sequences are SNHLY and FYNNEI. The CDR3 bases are TGTGCCAGCAGGGGACAGCTTTTGAACACTGAAGCTTTCTTT. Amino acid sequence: CASRGQLLNTEAFF. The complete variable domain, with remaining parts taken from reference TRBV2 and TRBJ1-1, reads EPEVTQTPSHQVTQMGQEVILRCVPISNHLYFYWYRQILGQKVEFLVSFYNNEISEKSEIFDDQFSVERPDGSNFTLKIRSTKLEDSAMYFCASRGQLLNTEAFFGQGTRLTVV.

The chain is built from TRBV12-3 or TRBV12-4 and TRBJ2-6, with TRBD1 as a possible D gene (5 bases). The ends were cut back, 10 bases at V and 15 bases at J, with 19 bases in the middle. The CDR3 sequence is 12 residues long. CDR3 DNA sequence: TGTGCCACCCAGGGTATCGGTGTGGGCCTGACTTTC. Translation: CATQGIGVGLTF.

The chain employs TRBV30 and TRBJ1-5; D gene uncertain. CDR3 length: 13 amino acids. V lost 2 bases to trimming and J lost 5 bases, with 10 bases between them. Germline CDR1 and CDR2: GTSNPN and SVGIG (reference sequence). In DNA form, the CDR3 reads TGTGCCTGGAGTAGAGGGAGCGATCAGCCCCAGCATTTT. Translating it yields CAWSRGSDQPQHF.

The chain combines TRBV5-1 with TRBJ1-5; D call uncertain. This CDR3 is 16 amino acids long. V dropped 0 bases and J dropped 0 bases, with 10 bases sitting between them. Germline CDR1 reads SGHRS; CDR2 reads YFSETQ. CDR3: CASSLGADYSNQPQHF. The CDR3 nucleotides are TGCGCCAGCAGCTTGGGTGCGGACTATAGCAATCAGCCCCAGCATTTT.

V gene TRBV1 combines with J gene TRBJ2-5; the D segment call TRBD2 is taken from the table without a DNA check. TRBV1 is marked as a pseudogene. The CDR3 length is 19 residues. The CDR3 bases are TGCACCAGCAGCCAAGATAGGCTGGCGGAAGAAGCCTACCAAGAGACCCAGTACTTC. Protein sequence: CTSSQDRLAEEAYQETQYF.

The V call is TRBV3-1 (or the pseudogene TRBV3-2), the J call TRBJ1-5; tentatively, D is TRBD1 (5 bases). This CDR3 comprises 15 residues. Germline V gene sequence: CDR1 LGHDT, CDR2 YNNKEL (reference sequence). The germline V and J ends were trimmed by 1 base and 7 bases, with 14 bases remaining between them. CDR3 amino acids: CASSQAGGRKQPQHF. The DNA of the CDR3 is TGTGCCAGCAGCCAAGCTGGGGGGAGGAAGCAGCCCCAGCATTTT.

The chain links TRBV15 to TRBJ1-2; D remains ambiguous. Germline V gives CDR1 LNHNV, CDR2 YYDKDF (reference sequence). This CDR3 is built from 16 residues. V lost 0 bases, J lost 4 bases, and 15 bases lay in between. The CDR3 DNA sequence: TGTGCCACCAGCAGAGATCTGGCAGCCCCTAGCTATGGCTACACCTTC. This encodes CATSRDLAAPSYGYTF.

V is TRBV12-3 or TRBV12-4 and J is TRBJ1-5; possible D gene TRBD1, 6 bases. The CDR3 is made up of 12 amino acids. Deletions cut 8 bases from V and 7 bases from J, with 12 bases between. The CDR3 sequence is CASGGAGQPQHF. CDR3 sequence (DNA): TGTGCCAGCGGGGGGGCTGGGCAGCCCCAGCATTTT.

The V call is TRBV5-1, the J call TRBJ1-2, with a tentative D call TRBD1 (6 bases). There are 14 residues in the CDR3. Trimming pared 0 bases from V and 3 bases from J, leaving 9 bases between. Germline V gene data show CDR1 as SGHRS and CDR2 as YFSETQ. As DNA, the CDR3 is TGCGCCAGCAGCTTGGGGTCAGGGGACTATGGCTACACCTTC. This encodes CASSLGSGDYGYTF.

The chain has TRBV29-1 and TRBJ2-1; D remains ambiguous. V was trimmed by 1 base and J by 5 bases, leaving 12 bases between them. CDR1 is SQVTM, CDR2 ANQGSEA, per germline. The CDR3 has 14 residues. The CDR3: CSVEVIARDNEQFF. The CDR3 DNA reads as TGCAGCGTTGAAGTGATTGCTCGAGACAATGAGCAGTTCTTC.

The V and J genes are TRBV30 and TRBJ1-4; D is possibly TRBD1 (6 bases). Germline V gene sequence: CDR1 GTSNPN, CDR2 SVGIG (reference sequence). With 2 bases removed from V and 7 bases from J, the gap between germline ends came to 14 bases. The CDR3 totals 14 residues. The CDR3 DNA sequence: TGTGCCTGGAGTAGTATACGGGGGGCTGAAAAACTGTTTTTT. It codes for CAWSSIRGAEKLFF.

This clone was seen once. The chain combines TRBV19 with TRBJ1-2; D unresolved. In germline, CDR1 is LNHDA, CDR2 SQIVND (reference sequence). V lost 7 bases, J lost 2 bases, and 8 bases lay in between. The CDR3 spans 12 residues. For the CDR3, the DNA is TGTGCCAGTAACAGCAGGAACTATGGCTACACCTTC. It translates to CASNSRNYGYTF.

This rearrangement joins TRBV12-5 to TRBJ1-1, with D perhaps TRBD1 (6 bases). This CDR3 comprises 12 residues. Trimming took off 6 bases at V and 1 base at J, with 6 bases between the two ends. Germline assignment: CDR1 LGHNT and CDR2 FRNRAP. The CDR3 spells CASGTGNTEAFF. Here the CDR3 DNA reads TGTGCTAGTGGGACAGGGAACACTGAAGCTTTCTTT.

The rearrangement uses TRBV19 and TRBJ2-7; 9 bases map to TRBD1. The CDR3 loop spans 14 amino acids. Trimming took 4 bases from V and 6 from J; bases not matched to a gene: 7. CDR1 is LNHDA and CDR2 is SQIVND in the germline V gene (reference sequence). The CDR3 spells CASSTGQGGREQYF. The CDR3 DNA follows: TGTGCCAGTAGTACGGGACAGGGAGGACGCGAGCAGTACTTC.

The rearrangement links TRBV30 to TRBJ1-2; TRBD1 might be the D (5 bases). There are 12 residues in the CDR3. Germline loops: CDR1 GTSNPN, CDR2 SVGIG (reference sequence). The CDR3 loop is CGADNNNYGYTF. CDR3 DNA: TGTGGTGCGGACAACAATAACTATGGCTACACCTTC.

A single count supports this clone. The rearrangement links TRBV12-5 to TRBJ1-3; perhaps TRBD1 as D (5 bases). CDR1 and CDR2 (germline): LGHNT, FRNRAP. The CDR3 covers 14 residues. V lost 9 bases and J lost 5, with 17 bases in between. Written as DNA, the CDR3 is TGTGCTAGGGAAACGGAGGGGAGGAGAAACACCATATATTTT. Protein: CARETEGRRNTIYF.

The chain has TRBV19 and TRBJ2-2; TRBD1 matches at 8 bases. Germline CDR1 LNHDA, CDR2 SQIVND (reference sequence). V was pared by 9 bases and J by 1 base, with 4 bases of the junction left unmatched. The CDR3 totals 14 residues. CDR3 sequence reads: CASSGTGNTGELFF. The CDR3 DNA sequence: TGTGCCAGCTCCGGGACAGGGAACACCGGGGAGCTGTTTTTT.

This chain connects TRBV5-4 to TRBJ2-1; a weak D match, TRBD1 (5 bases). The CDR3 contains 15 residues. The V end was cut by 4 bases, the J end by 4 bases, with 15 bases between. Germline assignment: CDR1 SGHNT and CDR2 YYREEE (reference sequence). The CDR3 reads CASSPTRTLYNEQFF. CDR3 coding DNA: TGTGCCAGCAGCCCTACACGGACACTTTACAATGAGCAGTTCTTC.

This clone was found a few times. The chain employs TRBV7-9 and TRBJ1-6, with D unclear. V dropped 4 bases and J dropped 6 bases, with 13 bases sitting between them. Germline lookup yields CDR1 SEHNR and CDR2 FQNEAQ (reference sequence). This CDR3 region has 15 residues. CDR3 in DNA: TGTGCCAGCAGCTATTTGCAGATCCCTAATTCACCCCTCCACTTT. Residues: CASSYLQIPNSPLHF.

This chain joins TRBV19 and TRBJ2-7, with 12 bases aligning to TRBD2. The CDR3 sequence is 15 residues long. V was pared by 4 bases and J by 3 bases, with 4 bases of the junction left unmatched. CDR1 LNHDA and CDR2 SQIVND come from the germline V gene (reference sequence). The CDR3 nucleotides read TGTGCCAGTAGTAAAGGACTAGCGGGGTACTACGAGCAGTACTTC. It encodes CASSKGLAGYYEQYF.

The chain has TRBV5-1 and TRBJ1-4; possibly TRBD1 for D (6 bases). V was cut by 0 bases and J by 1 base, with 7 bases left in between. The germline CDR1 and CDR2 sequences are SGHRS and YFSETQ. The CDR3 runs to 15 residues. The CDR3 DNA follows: TGCGCCAGCAGCTTGGAAGGGGGAACTAATGAAAAACTGTTTTTT. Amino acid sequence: CASSLEGGTNEKLFF.

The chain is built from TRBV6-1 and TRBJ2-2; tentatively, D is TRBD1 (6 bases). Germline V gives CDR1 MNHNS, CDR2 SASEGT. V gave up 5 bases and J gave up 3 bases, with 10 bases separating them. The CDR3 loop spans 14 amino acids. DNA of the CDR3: TGTGCCAGCAGTTGGGCAGGGGACACCGGGGAGCTGTTTTTT. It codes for CASSWAGDTGELFF.

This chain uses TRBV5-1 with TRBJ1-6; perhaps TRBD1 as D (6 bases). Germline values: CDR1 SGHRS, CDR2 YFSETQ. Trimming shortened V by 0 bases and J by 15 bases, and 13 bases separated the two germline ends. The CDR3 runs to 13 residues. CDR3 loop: CASSLGAGEFLHF. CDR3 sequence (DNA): TGCGCCAGCAGCTTGGGCGCAGGGGAATTCCTCCACTTT.

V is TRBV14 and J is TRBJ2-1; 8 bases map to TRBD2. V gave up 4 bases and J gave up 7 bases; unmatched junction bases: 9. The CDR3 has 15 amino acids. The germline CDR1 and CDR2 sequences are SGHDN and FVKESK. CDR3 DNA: TGTGCCAGCAGCCCCAACGCCGGGACTAGGAATGAGCAGTTCTTC. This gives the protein CASSPNAGTRNEQFF.

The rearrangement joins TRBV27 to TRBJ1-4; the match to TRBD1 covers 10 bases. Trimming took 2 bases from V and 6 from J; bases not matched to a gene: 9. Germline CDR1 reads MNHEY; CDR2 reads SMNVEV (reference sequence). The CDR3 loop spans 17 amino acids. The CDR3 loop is CASSLHRIGTGDEKLFF. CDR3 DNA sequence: TGTGCCAGCAGTTTACATCGGATCGGGACAGGGGATGAAAAACTGTTTTTT. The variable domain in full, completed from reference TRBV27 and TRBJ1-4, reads EAQVTQNPRYLITVTGKKLTVTCSQNMNHEYMSWYRQDPGLGLRQIYYSMNVEVTDKGDVPEGYKVSRKEKRNFPLILESPSPNQTSLYFCASSLHRIGTGDEKLFFGSGTQLSVL.

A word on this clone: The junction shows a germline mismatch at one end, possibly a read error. DNA for the CDR3: TGTGCCAGCAGTTTCAGGGGGCAAGGGACCCAGTACTTC. This translates into CASSFRGQGTQYF. This sequence joins TRBV27 and TRBJ2-5, with 8 bases aligning to TRBD1. CDR3 length equals 13 residues. Germline V gene sequence: CDR1 MNHEY, CDR2 SMNVEV (reference sequence).

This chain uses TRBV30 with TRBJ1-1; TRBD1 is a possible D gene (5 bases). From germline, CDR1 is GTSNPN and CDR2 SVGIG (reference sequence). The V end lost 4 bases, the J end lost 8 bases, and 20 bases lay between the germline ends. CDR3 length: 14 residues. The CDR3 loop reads CAWTIQGRGAEAFF. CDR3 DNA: TGTGCCTGGACAATCCAGGGCCGTGGAGCCGAAGCTTTCTTT.